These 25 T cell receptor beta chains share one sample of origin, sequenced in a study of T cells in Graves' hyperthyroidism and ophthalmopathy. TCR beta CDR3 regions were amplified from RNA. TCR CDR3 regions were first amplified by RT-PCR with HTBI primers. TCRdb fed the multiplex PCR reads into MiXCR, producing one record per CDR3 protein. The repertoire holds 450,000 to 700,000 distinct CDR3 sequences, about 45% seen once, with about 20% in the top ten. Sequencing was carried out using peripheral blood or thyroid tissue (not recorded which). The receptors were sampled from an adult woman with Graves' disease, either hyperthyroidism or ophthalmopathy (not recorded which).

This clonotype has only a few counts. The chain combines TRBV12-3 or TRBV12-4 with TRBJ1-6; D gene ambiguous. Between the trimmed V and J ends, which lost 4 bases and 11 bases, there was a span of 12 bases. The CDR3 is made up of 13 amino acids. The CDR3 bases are TGTGCCAGCAGTTCAAGTTCGTCTACACCCCTCCACTTT. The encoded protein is CASSSSSSTPLHF.

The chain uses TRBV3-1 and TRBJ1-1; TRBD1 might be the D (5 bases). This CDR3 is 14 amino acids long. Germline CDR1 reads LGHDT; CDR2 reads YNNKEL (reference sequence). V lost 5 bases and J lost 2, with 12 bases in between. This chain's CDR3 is CASSVTQGNTEAFF. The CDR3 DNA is TGTGCCAGCAGCGTGACCCAGGGCAACACTGAAGCTTTCTTT.

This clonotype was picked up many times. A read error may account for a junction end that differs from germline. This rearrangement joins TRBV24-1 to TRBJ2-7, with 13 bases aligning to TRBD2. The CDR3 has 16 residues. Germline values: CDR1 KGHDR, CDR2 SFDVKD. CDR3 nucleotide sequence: TGTGCCACCAGTGATCCCGGGACTAGCGGGGAATACGGGCAGTACTTC. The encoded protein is CATSDPGTSGEYGQYF.

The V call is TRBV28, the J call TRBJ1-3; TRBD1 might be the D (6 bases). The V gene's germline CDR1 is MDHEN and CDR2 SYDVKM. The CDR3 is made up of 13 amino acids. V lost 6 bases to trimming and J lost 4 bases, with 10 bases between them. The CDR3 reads CASSYGQGNTIYF. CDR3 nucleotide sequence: TGTGCCAGCAGCTACGGACAGGGAAACACCATATATTTT.

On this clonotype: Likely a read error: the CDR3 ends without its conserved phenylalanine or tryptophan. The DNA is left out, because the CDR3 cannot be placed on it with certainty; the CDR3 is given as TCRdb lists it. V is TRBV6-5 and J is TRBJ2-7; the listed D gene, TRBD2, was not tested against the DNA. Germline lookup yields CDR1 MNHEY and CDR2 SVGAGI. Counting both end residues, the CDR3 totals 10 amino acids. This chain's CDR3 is CASSYQGIAG.

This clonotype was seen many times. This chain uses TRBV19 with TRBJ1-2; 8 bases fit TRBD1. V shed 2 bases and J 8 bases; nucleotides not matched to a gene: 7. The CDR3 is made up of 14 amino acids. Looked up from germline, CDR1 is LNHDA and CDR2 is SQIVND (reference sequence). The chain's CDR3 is CASSIYRGMSGYTF. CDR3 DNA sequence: TGTGCCAGTAGTATATACAGGGGGATGAGCGGCTACACCTTC.

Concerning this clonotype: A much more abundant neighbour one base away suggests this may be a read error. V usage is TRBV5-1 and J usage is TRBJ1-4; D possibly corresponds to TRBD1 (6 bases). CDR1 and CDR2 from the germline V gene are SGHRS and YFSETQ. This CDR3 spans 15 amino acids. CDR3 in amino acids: CATSRLGGLNEKLFF. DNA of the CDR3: TGCGCCACCAGCAGACTAGGGGGTCTTAATGAAAAACTGTTTTTT. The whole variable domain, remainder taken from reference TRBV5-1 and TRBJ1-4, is KAGVTQTPRYLIKTRGQQVTLSCSPISGHRSVSWYQQTPGQGLQFLFEYFSETQRNKGNFPGRFSGRQFSNSRSEMNVSTLELGDSALYLCATSRLGGLNEKLFFGSGTQLSVL.

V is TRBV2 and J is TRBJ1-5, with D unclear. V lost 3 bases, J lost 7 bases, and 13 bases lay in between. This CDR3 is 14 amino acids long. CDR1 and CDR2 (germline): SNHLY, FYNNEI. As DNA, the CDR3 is TGTGCCAGCAGTGACAGGATCTACGAGCAGCCCCAGCATTTT. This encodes CASSDRIYEQPQHF. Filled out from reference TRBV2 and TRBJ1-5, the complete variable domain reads EPEVTQTPSHQVTQMGQEVILRCVPISNHLYFYWYRQILGQKVEFLVSFYNNEISEKSEIFDDQFSVERPDGSNFTLKIRSTKLEDSAMYFCASSDRIYEQPQHFGDGTRLSIL.

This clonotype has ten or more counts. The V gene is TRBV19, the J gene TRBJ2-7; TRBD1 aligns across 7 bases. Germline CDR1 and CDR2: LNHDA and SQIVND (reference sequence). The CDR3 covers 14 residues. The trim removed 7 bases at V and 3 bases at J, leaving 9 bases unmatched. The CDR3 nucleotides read TGTGCCAGTAATAAAGACAGGGTCTTCTACGAGCAGTACTTC. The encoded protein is CASNKDRVFYEQYF. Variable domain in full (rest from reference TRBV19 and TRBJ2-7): DGGITQSPKYLFRKEGQNVTLSCEQNLNHDAMYWYRQDPGQGLRLIYYSQIVNDFQKGDIAEGYSVSREKKESFPLTVTSAQKNPTAFYLCASNKDRVFYEQYFGPGTRLTVT.

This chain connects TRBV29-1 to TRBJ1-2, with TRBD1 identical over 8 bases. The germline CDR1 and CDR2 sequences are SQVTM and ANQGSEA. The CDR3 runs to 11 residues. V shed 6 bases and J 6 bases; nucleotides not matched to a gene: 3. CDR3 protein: CSVPGGHGYTF. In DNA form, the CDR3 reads TGCAGCGTCCCAGGGGGCCATGGCTACACCTTC. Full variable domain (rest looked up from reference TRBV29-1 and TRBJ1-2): SAVISQKPSRDICQRGTSLTIQCQVDSQVTMMFWYRQQPGQSLTLIATANQGSEATYESGFVIDKFPISRPNLTFSTLTVSNMSPEDSSIYLCSVPGGHGYTFGSGTRLTVV.

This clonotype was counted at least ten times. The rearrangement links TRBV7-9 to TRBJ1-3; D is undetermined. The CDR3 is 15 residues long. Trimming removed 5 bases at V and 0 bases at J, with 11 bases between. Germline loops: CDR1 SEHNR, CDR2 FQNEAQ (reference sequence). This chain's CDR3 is CASSPGPYSGNTIYF. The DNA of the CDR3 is TGTGCCAGCAGCCCCGGGCCGTACTCTGGAAACACCATATATTTT.

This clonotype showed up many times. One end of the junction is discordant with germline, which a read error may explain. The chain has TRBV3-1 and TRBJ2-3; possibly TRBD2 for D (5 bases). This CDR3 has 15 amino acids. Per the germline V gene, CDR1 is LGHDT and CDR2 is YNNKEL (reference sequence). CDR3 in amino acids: CASSQEGAHTDTQYF. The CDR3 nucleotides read TGTGCCAGCAGTCAAGAGGGCGCCCACACAGATACGCAGTATTTT.

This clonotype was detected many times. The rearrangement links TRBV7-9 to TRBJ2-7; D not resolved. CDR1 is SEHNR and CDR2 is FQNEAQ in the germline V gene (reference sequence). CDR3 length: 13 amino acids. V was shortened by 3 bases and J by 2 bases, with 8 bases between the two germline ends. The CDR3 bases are TGTGCCAGCAGCTTCCGTTTAACCTACGAGCAGTACTTC. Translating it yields CASSFRLTYEQYF. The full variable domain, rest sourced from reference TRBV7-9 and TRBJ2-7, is DTGVSQNPRHKITKRGQNVTFRCDPISEHNRLYWYRQTLGQGPEFLTYFQNEAQLEKSRLLSDRFSAERPKGSFSTLEIQRTEQGDSAMYLCASSFRLTYEQYFGPGTRLTVT.

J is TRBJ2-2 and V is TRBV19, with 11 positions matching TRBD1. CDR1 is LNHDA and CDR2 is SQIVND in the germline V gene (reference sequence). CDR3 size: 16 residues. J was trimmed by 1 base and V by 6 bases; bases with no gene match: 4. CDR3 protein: CASRDRGRGNTGELFF. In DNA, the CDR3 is TGTGCCAGTAGGGACAGGGGGCGCGGGAACACCGGGGAGCTGTTTTTT.

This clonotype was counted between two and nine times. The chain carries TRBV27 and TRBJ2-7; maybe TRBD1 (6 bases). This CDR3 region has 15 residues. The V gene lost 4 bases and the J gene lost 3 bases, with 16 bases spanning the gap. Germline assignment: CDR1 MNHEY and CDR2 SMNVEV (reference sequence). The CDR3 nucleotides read TGTGCCAGCAGTTCTGCGGACAGAGTTTACTACGAGCAGTACTTC. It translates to CASSSADRVYYEQYF.

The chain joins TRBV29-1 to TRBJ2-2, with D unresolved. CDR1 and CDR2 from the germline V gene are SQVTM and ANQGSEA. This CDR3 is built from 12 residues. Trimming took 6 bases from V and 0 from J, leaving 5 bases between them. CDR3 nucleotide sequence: TGCAGCGTCCGGACGAACACCGGGGAGCTGTTTTTT. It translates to CSVRTNTGELFF.

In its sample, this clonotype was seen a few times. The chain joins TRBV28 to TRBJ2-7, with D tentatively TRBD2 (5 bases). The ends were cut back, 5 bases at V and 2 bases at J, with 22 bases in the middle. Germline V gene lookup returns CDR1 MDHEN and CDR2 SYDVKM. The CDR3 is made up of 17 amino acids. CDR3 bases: TGTGCCAGCAGTACCCGGCTAGCACGTAGCATCACCTACGAGCAGTACTTC. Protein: CASSTRLARSITYEQYF.

The CDR3 sequence is CASSYREFYEQYF. The CDR3, as DNA: TGTGCCAGCAGTTACCGGGAGTTCTACGAGCAGTACTTC. The chain carries TRBV6-5 and TRBJ2-7; D perhaps matches TRBD2 (6 bases). V was shortened by 2 bases and J by 3 bases, with 8 bases between the two germline ends. The CDR3 covers 13 residues. Germline CDR1 reads MNHEY; CDR2 reads SVGAGI.

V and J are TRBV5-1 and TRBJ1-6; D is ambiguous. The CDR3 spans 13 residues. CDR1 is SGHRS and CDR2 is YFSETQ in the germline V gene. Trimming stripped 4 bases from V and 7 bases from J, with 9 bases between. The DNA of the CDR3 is TGCGCCAGCAGCAGCGAAGAGAATTCACCCCTCCACTTT. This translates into CASSSEENSPLHF.

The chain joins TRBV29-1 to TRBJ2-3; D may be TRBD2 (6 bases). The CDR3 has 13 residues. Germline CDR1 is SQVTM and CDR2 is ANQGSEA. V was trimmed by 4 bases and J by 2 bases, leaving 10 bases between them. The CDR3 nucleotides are TGCAGCGTTGGAAGCGGGCTCACAGATACGCAGTATTTT. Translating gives CSVGSGLTDTQYF.

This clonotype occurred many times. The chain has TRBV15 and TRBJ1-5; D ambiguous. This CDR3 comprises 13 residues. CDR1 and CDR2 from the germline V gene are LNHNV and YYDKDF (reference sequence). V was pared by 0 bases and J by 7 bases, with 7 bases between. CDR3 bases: TGTGCCACCAGCAGAGATTATGAGCAGCCCCAGCATTTT. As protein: CATSRDYEQPQHF.

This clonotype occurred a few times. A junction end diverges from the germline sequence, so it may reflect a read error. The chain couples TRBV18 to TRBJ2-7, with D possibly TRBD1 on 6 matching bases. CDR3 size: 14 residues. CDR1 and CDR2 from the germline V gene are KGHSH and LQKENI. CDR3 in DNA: TGTGCCAGCTCCCCACGGACAGATCCCTACGAGCAGTACTTC. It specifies CASSPRTDPYEQYF.

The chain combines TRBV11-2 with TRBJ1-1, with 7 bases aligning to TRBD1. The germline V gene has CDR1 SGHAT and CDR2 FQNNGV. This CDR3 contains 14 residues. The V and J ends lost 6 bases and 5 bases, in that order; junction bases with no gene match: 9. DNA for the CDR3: TGTGCCAGCAGGACTCGGACCAGGGGGACTGAAGCTTTCTTT. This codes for CASRTRTRGTEAFF.

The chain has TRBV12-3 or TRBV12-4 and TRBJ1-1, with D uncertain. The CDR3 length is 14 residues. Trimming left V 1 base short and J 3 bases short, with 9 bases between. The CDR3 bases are TGTGCCAGCAGTTTAGGAGGGCCCGACACTGAAGCTTTCTTT. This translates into CASSLGGPDTEAFF.

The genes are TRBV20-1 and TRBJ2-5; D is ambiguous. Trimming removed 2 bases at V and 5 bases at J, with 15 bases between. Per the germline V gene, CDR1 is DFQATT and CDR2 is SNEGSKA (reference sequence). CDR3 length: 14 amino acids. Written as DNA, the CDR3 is TGCAGTGCTAGAACCCCCCAGCGACCGGAGACCCAGTACTTC. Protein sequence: CSARTPQRPETQYF.